The next 6 T cell receptor beta chains were all read from a single sample in a study of blood T cell repertoires in COVID-19. Only in-frame clones appear in the TCRdb table, and some are missing; sequencing was by immunoSEQ multiplex PCR. The repertoire holds tens of thousands of clones, with roughly 85% as singletons. The sample consisted of peripheral blood. The receptors were sampled from a man aged 70-80 years in a cohort sampled during active COVID-19.

This clone was observed a few times. This chain joins TRBV19 and TRBJ2-1, with 9 bases that match TRBD2. The CDR3 sequence is 15 residues long. The germline V gene encodes CDR1 LNHDA and CDR2 SQIVND (reference sequence). The trim removed 6 bases at V and 8 bases at J, leaving 11 bases unmatched. DNA of the CDR3: TGTGCCAGTAGCCGGGGTAGCGGGAGATCAGATGAGCAGTTCTTC. It yields the protein CASSRGSGRSDEQFF.

This sequence joins TRBV5-4 and TRBJ2-6; D ambiguous. The CDR3 is made up of 13 amino acids. V was shortened by 6 bases and J by 1 base, with 5 bases between the two germline ends. Germline assignment: CDR1 SGHNT and CDR2 YYREEE (reference sequence). This CDR3 reads CASKYSGANVLTF. The CDR3 coding sequence is TGTGCCAGCAAATATTCTGGGGCCAACGTCCTGACTTTC.

The rearrangement links TRBV9 to TRBJ2-1; 7 bases fit TRBD1. Germline-derived CDR1 and CDR2 are SGDLS and YYNGEE. Trimming cost V 4 bases and J 6 bases; bases outside gene matches: 7. This CDR3 region has 14 residues. The CDR3 here is CASSTRTGSNEQFF. In nucleotides, the CDR3 is TGTGCCAGCAGCACGAGGACAGGTAGCAATGAGCAGTTCTTC.

This chain connects TRBV5-1 to TRBJ2-7, with 7 bases aligning to TRBD2. With 0 bases clipped from V and 6 bases from J, the junction kept 9 bases outside the gene matches. The germline V gene encodes CDR1 SGHRS and CDR2 YFSETQ. The CDR3 covers 15 residues. The CDR3 protein is CASSLAGRLAGEQYF. DNA of the CDR3: TGCGCCAGCAGCTTGGCCGGGAGACTAGCAGGCGAGCAGTACTTC. Complete variable domain (other parts from reference TRBV5-1 and TRBJ2-7): KAGVTQTPRYLIKTRGQQVTLSCSPISGHRSVSWYQQTPGQGLQFLFEYFSETQRNKGNFPGRFSGRQFSNSRSEMNVSTLELGDSALYLCASSLAGRLAGEQYFGPGTRLTVT.

This clone is medium-sized within its sample. The J gene is TRBJ1-4, the V gene TRBV28, with 8 bases that match TRBD1. The V gene's germline CDR1 is MDHEN and CDR2 SYDVKM. CDR3 length equals 15 residues. The junction had 5 bases not matched to a gene; V was cut back by 5 bases and J by 3 bases. The CDR3 DNA sequence: TGTGCCAGCAGTGCGCAGACAGGGGCTAATGAAAAACTGTTTTTT. This codes for CASSAQTGANEKLFF.

The V gene is TRBV25-1, the J gene TRBJ1-1; unclear D gene. The CDR3 covers 13 residues. V was clipped by 3 bases and J by 4 bases, with 9 bases between them. Germline V CDR1 and CDR2: MGHDK, SYGVNS. The chain's CDR3 is CASSERGSTEAFF. The CDR3 DNA is TGTGCCAGCAGTGAGCGGGGAAGCACTGAAGCTTTCTTT.